Listed here is a single TCR beta chain. The antigen it recognizes is unknown. Within one base of it there is no much larger clone, and no base qualities were kept. The sample belongs to a study of cytomegalovirus exposure and HLA in healthy donors (dated by TCRdb to the late 2010s). Regarding the study in general: An earlier analysis of some 600 of the donors reported roughly 300 Gb of sequence data and around 100 million unique TCR beta sequences obtained from about 179 million T cells. An early release that covered fewer than 750 HLA-typed donors contained about 300 gigabases of sequencing data and tens of millions of unique TCR sequences. Of the roughly 410 genotyped donors, 81% were placed in the genetic ancestry cluster associated with self-reported Caucasian donors. The study aimed to test whether cataloging public T cell receptors could reveal signatures of past pathogen exposure. The study profiled the T cell repertoires of about 720 subjects by immunosequencing and related them to cytomegalovirus serostatus. Along with the approximately 650-subject first cohort, a separate validation cohort of more than 90 different subjects was used. To predict cytomegalovirus infection status, the study combined high-throughput TCR immunosequencing, statistical association of individual TCRs with disease status, and machine learning. In a later analysis, previously published TCR beta repertoires from 600 to 850 donors were re-analyzed and high-resolution HLA genotyping was added so that TCR occurrence patterns could be studied. Rather than using new phenotypic data, the later analysis identified candidate immune exposures from TCR beta sequences and from how often those sequences occurred across donors. To decide whether each TCR beta V gene segment behaved as functional or pseudogenic, an earlier analysis of some 600 of the donors relied on high-throughput TCR beta sequencing. Donor age, sex, ethnicity and CMV serostatus were compiled alongside the repertoire data. A later genetic analysis used genome-wide SNP genotypes for about 60% of the roughly 700 donors, treating that subset as a discovery cohort. All discovery cohort repertoires had been generated using a single sequencing platform. HLA typing included class I and class II loci at four-digit resolution. The number of typed donors differed by locus: about 620-630 for A, B, C, DRB1 and DQB1; roughly 510 for DQA1; 606 for DPA1; and 400 to 480 for DPB1. Five DR-DQ haplotypes were handled as single units for association and clustering, since linkage in the cohort was strong. On average, roughly 240,000 unique TCR beta nucleotide sequences were sequenced per donor among roughly 430 genotyped donors of the cohort, with roughly 18% of those sequences being non-productive.

General findings and caveats noted by the study authors: Most TCR sequences were observed very rarely across donors, whereas some public TCRs were present in many individuals. A later analysis reported that several top co-occurrence clusters appeared linked to parvovirus B19, influenza, CMV and Epstein-Barr virus. Cytomegalovirus status was reported to be diagnosed by the classifier with high specificity and sensitivity in both the original and validation cohorts. According to a later analysis, most CMV-associated TCR beta chains appeared to be HLA-restricted, and the HLA associations seemed to be driven largely by CMV exposure. HLA typing was unavailable for some donors at each locus, so association tests used only the typed subset. Immune exposure information for the cohort was limited to CMV serostatus. Sequencing depth was assumed to be roughly uniform across donors in the presence/absence analyses, though that assumption may not hold. A later analysis found that HLA-associated TCR beta chains were more clonally expanded and had lower generation probabilities than equally common non-associated chains. In a later analysis, the rate of TCR association differed among HLA loci, with DRB1 alleles having the most associated TCRs and HLA-C alleles having the fewest. The authors suggested that the approach could potentially be generalized to other disease states and immunological phenotypes. Because counts were too low, roughly 16 rarely observed V segments, including chromosome 9 orphons, were left out of the earlier analysis of 587 of the donors. A further reported finding was that TCR beta sequences accurately predicted the HLA-A and HLA-B alleles for most subjects in the first cohort. In a later analysis, more than 15,000 TCR beta sequences were associated with specific HLA alleles at a false discovery rate of 0.05. An earlier analysis of approximately 500 of the donors showed that most TCR beta V segments appeared in productive rearrangements either about 90% or about 30% of the time, which broadly matched IMGT annotations. A few of the identified cytomegalovirus-associated TCR beta chains were confirmed in vitro to be specific for cytomegalovirus antigens. This cohort had only TCR beta chains sequenced, and the lack of alpha or paired-chain data limited which features could be detected. The sequencing pipeline was judged likely to have produced a cluster of highly shared sequence variants as a technical artifact. When HLA alleles, especially DR and DQ, strongly co-occurred, TCR associations were difficult to assign to individual alleles. Correlated functional status among segregating V segments might reflect linkage disequilibrium, but an unknown experimental factor could not be ruled out. A later genetic analysis associated a missense DCLRE1C variant with V-gene and J-gene trimming of TCR beta chains, and an independent cohort replicated the association. A total of around 150 TCR beta chains were listed by the study as associated with cytomegalovirus. Because the 87-base-pair reads could not distinguish some IMGT-functional V segments, including TRBV6-2 and TRBV6-3, those segments were excluded. Compared with the roughly 700-donor mean, donors in an Asian-associated ancestry cluster had fewer N-insertions in productive TCRs, according to a later genetic analysis.

Relative to germline, V is 4 bases shorter and J is 6 bases shorter, with 17 bases between their ends. Spanning cysteine to phenylalanine, the CDR3 consists of 14 amino acids. The only DNA kept is the CDR3, 42 bases in frame from the first base. CDR1 is given as SGHDT and CDR2 as YYEEEE, both from the germline V gene. Libraries were made using the immunoSEQ multiplex PCR assay. For the multiplex PCR, a mixture combining 60 forward primers for TCR Vbeta segments and 13 reverse primers for TCR Jbeta segments was used. The CDR3 region of rearranged TCR beta genes was amplified from genomic DNA with a multiplex PCR assay. The amplified TCR beta libraries were sequenced on the Illumina HiSeq System as 87-base-pair reads. Under the source paper's analysis protocol: A later analysis counted approximately 74 million unique TCR beta chains across the 640 or so repertoires, and roughly 9.9 million of these chains were shared by at least two donors. To remove PCR and sequencing errors, raw reads were error-corrected and collapsed into unique sequences using a nearest-neighbor algorithm that merged closely related sequences. To assign V, D and J gene segments, CDR3 sequences were aligned to IMGT reference sequences. For a sequence to be retained, at least a six-nucleotide match to both a V gene segment and a J gene segment was required. Rearrangements were classified as productive when the CDR3 lacked stop codons and remained in frame with V and J, and all other rearrangements were classified as non-productive. Following IMGT convention, CDR3 was defined as the stretch from the second conserved V-encoded cysteine to the conserved J-encoded phenylalanine. In an earlier analysis of just under 600 of the donors, sequences lacking an unambiguous match to a single V gene segment were excluded. An earlier analysis of fewer than 750 of the donors classified V segments as functional when productive rearrangements were above 56.7% and as segregating when the standard deviation between donors was above 5%. A statistical classification framework was built to diagnose cytomegalovirus status from the catalog of TCR beta chain sequences. V and J gene assignment, in a later analysis, came from comparing TCR nucleotide sequences with IMGT/GENE-DB human TR gene sequences. In a later analysis, CDR3 sequences and most-parsimonious VDJ recombination scenarios were assigned using the TCRdist pipeline. In a later analysis, each TCR beta chain was defined by its CDR3 amino acid sequence together with its V-gene family, and reads lacking a unique V-gene family were excluded. To address suspected cross-contamination and a sequencing artifact, a later analysis removed a few hundred highly shared, low-generation-probability nucleotide sequences. In a later analysis, a clonal expansion index was calculated for each public chain from normalized within-repertoire ranks of inferred template counts. In a later analysis, generation probabilities were computed with a VDJ recombination model fitted to out-of-frame rearrangements, and the resulting probabilities were checked against IGoR. In a later analysis, hypergeometric tests were used to score TCR-TCR, TCR-HLA and TCR-CMV co-occurrence, with a repertoire-size bias correction applied to TCR pairs. A later analysis estimated false discovery rates by permuting HLA or CMV assignments 20 times. In a later analysis, co-occurring TCRs were grouped using DBSCAN, and TCRdist sequence similarity was added for clustering within HLA-allele-positive subsets. For co-occurrence clustering, repertoires with fewer than 30,000 or more than 120,000 public chains were excluded, along with five or six repertoires with anomalous nucleotide sharing. The source is immuneACCESS, and TCRdb retained only in-frame sequences with V and J called. Part of the clones is not carried over; for the studies checked, unresolved V genes explain less than half of this, and the remainder is unexplained. V and J calls and clone size come straight from that table; D and trimming were deduced from the DNA. The sample table shows some 160,000 clones, and 65% to 85% are seen once. About 1.5% of the sample is taken by the ten largest.

The cohort consisted of some 730 healthy bone marrow donors. All cohort members were sampled while nominally healthy, although unrecorded immune exposures were likely present. The donor was CMV seropositive and was included in the group of 250 to 350 seropositive cohort members. A peripheral blood sample was collected from each donor, and TCR beta sequencing was performed on peripheral blood mononuclear cells. Genomic DNA extraction from the blood cell samples was performed with the Qiagen DNeasy Blood Extraction Kit. The rearrangement joined TRBV5-6 to TRBJ2-7, with the D gene not confidently named. Sequencing used PBMCs. This receptor was taken from a middle-aged man in good health and CMV-seropositive. The sequence in DNA is TGTGCCAGCAGCCAGAAACTGACATTCACCGAGCAGTACTTC. Protein translation: CASSQKLTFTEQYF.